Below, 25 T cell receptor beta chains from the same sample are listed, as sequenced in a study of read filtering for tumor transcriptome and immune sequencing. This library used around 400 ng RNA and molecular barcoded adaptors spanning alpha/delta and beta/gamma chains. From the reads, TCRdb called clonotypes with MiXCR, one entry per CDR3 protein. The data contain 100,000 to 150,000 distinct CDR3 sequences, about 13% of them singletons. The sequenced sample consisted of a population of CD138-negative cells sorted from bone marrow. Receptors originate from a donor aged 40 or older with multiple myeloma.

The CDR3 region is CSARTSGRRYEQYF. The CDR3 region has the DNA TGCAGTGCTAGGACTAGCGGGAGAAGGTACGAGCAGTACTTC. The V call is TRBV20-1, the J call TRBJ2-7, with 12 bases aligning to TRBD2. CDR1 and CDR2 from the germline V gene are DFQATT and SNEGSKA (reference sequence). The V and J ends lost 3 bases and 4 bases, in that order; junction bases with no gene match: 4. The CDR3 runs 14 residues.

This clonotype appeared many times. V gene TRBV11-2 combines with J gene TRBJ1-4, with 10 bases matching TRBD1. The junction had 2 bases not matched to a gene; V was cut back by 3 bases and J by 1 base. The CDR3 is 16 residues long. Germline V gene data show CDR1 as SGHAT and CDR2 as FQNNGV. CDR3 nucleotides: TGTGCCAGCAGCTTGACAGGGGGCCAAACTAATGAAAAACTGTTTTTT. Translating gives CASSLTGGQTNEKLFF.

This clonotype was recorded at least ten times. This chain links TRBV20-1 with TRBJ2-1, with a tentative D call TRBD2 (6 bases). Per germline, CDR1 DFQATT and CDR2 SNEGSKA (reference sequence). CDR3 length: 14 residues. Trimming removed 5 bases at V and 3 bases at J, with 14 bases between. In DNA, the CDR3 is TGCAGTGCTCCGCTAATGGGAGGCTACAATGAGCAGTTCTTC. Translation: CSAPLMGGYNEQFF.

There are many counts of this clonotype. V and J are TRBV4-2 and TRBJ2-7; no clear D gene. V lost 1 base and J 3 bases, leaving 10 bases between the germline ends. Germline V CDR1 and CDR2: LGHNA, YNFKEQ. This CDR3 contains 14 residues. The CDR3, as DNA: TGTGCCAGCAGCCAAGGGCGGAGAGACTACGAGCAGTACTTC. It translates to CASSQGRRDYEQYF.

This clonotype was counted at least ten times. The V and J genes are TRBV11-2 and TRBJ2-7, with D perhaps matching TRBD2 (6 bases). V gave up 3 bases and J gave up 3 bases, with 9 bases separating them. Per germline, CDR1 SGHAT and CDR2 FQNNGV. The CDR3 consists of 13 residues. The CDR3 sequence is CASSLATSYEQYF. In nucleotides, the CDR3 is TGTGCCAGCAGCTTGGCGACTAGCTACGAGCAGTACTTC.

This clonotype was observed many times. This chain links TRBV4-3 with TRBJ2-3; D remains ambiguous. CDR3 length equals 16 residues. V dropped 3 bases and J dropped 2 bases, with 15 bases sitting between them. CDR1 and CDR2 (germline): LGHNA, YSLEER. The CDR3 sequence is CASSQALLINTDTQYF. The CDR3, as DNA: TGCGCCAGCAGCCAGGCCTTACTGATAAACACAGATACGCAGTATTTT.

This clonotype was counted between two and nine times. This chain links TRBV20-1 with TRBJ2-1, with 15 nucleotides matching TRBD2. Trimming removed 6 bases from V and 7 bases from J; junction bases left unmatched: 4. CDR1 and CDR2 from the germline V gene are DFQATT and SNEGSKA (reference sequence). The CDR3 sequence is 14 residues long. CDR3 loop: CSATGTSGRNEQFF. Written as DNA, the CDR3 is TGCAGTGCGACCGGGACTAGCGGGAGGAATGAGCAGTTCTTC.

In regard to this clonotype: This may be a read error: a much more frequent sequence differs by one nucleotide. The rearrangement joins TRBV20-1 to TRBJ1-4; D is unclear. The CDR3 is 13 amino acids. Germline V lookup: CDR1 DFQATT, CDR2 SNEGSKA (reference sequence). CDR3: CSAKQTGIEKRFF. CDR3 DNA sequence: TGCAGTGCTAAGCAGACCGGTATTGAAAAACGGTTTTTT.

On this clonotype itself: The junction shows a germline mismatch at one end, possibly a read error. This sequence joins TRBV27 and TRBJ2-1, with TRBD1 matching 9 bases. The germline V gene has CDR1 MNHEY and CDR2 SMNVEV (reference sequence). The CDR3 is 15 residues long. The DNA of the CDR3 is TGTGCCAGCAGTTTAGGGACAGGGAGAAACAATGGGCAGTTCTTC. Translated, it gives CASSLGTGRNNGQFF.

Only a few counts were recorded for this clonotype. This chain links TRBV5-6 with TRBJ2-6, with 7 bases that match TRBD2. Germline-derived CDR1 and CDR2 are SGHDT and YYEEEE. The trim removed 0 bases at V and 1 base at J, leaving 7 bases unmatched. This CDR3 contains 18 residues. In nucleotides, the CDR3 is TGTGCCAGCAGCTTGGACCCAGCGGGATTATCTGGGGCCAACGTCCTGACTTTC. Protein sequence: CASSLDPAGLSGANVLTF.

At least ten counts were recorded for this clonotype. The chain couples TRBV7-6 to TRBJ2-7; D unclear. Germline V gene lookup returns CDR1 SGHVS and CDR2 FNYEAQ. The germline V and J ends were trimmed by 2 bases and 3 bases, with 8 bases remaining between them. The CDR3 is 13 amino acids. The CDR3 loop reads CASSLPPNYEQYF. CDR3 nucleotides: TGTGCCAGCAGCTTACCCCCTAACTACGAGCAGTACTTC.

This clonotype was detected a few times. The chain recombines TRBV7-2 with TRBJ1-6; tentatively, D is TRBD1 (5 bases). Germline values: CDR1 SGHTA, CDR2 FQGNSA. V was shortened by 5 bases and J by 4 bases, with 18 bases between the two germline ends. The CDR3 contains 17 residues. CDR3 nucleotides: TGTGCCAGCAGCCAAGAGGTCCCAGGGAGGTATAATTCACCCCTCCACTTT. This codes for CASSQEVPGRYNSPLHF.

The chain combines TRBV7-8 with TRBJ2-2, with 9 bases fitting TRBD1. The germline V gene encodes CDR1 SGHVS and CDR2 FQNEAQ. The CDR3 contains 16 residues. Trimming at V came to 5 bases and at J to 1 base, leaving 5 bases not matched to a gene. This CDR3 is CASSQGTGQNTGELFF. The DNA for the CDR3 is TGTGCCAGCAGCCAAGGGACAGGGCAGAACACCGGGGAGCTGTTTTTT.

This clonotype was recorded at least ten times. DNA of the CDR3: TGTGCCAGCAGTCCTCGTCTAGTAGCTAATGAAAAACTGTTTTTT. It specifies CASSPRLVANEKLFF. V and J are TRBV12-3 or TRBV12-4 and TRBJ1-4; D call uncertain. CDR3 length: 15 amino acids. Trimming removed 5 bases at V and 3 bases at J, with 13 bases between.

This chain uses TRBV12-3 or TRBV12-4 with TRBJ2-4; 7 nucleotides agree with TRBD1. V lost 8 bases and J lost 6; bases outside the gene matches: 7. The length of the CDR3 is 13 residues. The CDR3 sequence is CASSRTGINIQYF. DNA for the CDR3: TGTGCCAGCTCTAGGACAGGAATAAACATTCAGTACTTC.

Turning to this clonotype: A clone one base away is much larger, so this may be a read error. The chain couples TRBV2 to TRBJ1-1; D is possibly TRBD1 (6 bases). This CDR3 is built from 13 residues. Per the germline V gene, CDR1 is SNHLY and CDR2 is FYNNEI. With 4 bases removed from V and 6 bases from J, the gap between germline ends came to 12 bases. This chain's CDR3 is CASSADRSSEAFF. In nucleotides, the CDR3 is TGTGCCAGCAGTGCGGACAGATCCTCTGAAGCTTTCTTT. The full variable domain, in which reference TRBV2 and TRBJ1-1 provide the parts outside the CDR3, is EPEVTQTPSHQVTQMGQEVILRCVPISNHLYFYWYRQILGQKVEFLVSFYNNEISEKSEIFDDQFSVERPDGSNFTLKIRSTKLEDSAMYFCASSADRSSEAFFGQGTRLTVV.

This clonotype was picked up many times. The chain carries TRBV20-1 and TRBJ2-1; D gene ambiguous. The V and J ends lost 5 bases and 2 bases respectively, with 16 bases between them. Per germline, CDR1 DFQATT and CDR2 SNEGSKA (reference sequence). This CDR3 has 15 residues. CDR3 sequence (DNA): TGCAGTGCTTCTAGGATAGCCGATACCTACAATGAGCAGTTCTTC. Its protein is CSASRIADTYNEQFF.

The V gene is TRBV11-3, the J gene TRBJ2-2, with D unresolved. This CDR3 contains 16 residues. Trimming cost V 5 bases and J 0 bases, with 13 bases left between them. Germline V gene lookup returns CDR1 SGHNT and CDR2 YENEEA. CDR3 DNA: TGTGCCAGCAGCCGTTATGATTCGCCGAACACCGGGGAGCTGTTTTTT. Its translation is CASSRYDSPNTGELFF.

V gene TRBV29-1 combines with J gene TRBJ2-1; D gene ambiguous. Germline CDR1 SQVTM, CDR2 ANQGSEA. V lost 5 bases and J 2 bases, leaving 10 bases between the germline ends. This CDR3 is built from 13 residues. CDR3 sequence reads: CSVTDGTYNEQFF. In DNA, the CDR3 is TGCAGCGTTACGGACGGAACCTACAATGAGCAGTTCTTC.

For this clonotype: With a much larger clone just one base away, this may be a read error. V is TRBV20-1 and J is TRBJ2-2; D is perhaps TRBD2 (5 bases). Germline V gene data show CDR1 as DFQATT and CDR2 as SNEGSKA (reference sequence). V lost 3 bases and J 2 bases, leaving 10 bases between the germline ends. CDR3 length equals 14 residues. CDR3: CSASAGANTGELFF. CDR3 bases: TGCAGTGCTAGTGCGGGCGCAAACACCGGGGAGCTGTTTTTT.

This clonotype was seen ten or more times. The V gene is TRBV5-5, the J gene TRBJ2-3; maybe TRBD2 (5 bases). V dropped 1 base and J dropped 3 bases, with 9 bases sitting between them. Germline V lookup: CDR1 SGHKS, CDR2 YYEKEE (reference sequence). The length of the CDR3 is 14 residues. Here the CDR3 reads CASSLMDSTDTQYF. The DNA for the CDR3 is TGTGCCAGCAGCTTGATGGACTCAACAGATACGCAGTATTTT.

As for this clonotype: A read error may be the cause here, since a much bigger clone is one base away. The chain combines TRBV12-3 or TRBV12-4 with TRBJ2-7; 9 nucleotides align to TRBD2. The length of the CDR3 is 14 residues. CDR3 sequence: CASSSRLAAYGQYF. The CDR3 DNA follows: TGTGCCAGCAGTTCCCGACTAGCGGCCTACGGGCAGTACTTC.

This clonotype was counted many times. The genes are TRBV12-3 or TRBV12-4 and TRBJ2-3, with D possibly matching TRBD2 (5 bases). The CDR3 is 17 amino acids. V lost 5 bases to trimming and J lost 0 bases, with 18 bases between them. CDR3: CASSLGSGGPSTDTQYF. The CDR3 DNA sequence: TGTGCCAGCAGTCTCGGGTCTGGAGGTCCTAGCACAGATACGCAGTATTTT.

This clonotype was counted at least ten times. The chain is built from TRBV24-1 and TRBJ2-4; 7 bases match TRBD1. V lost 4 bases to trimming and J lost 13 bases; unmatched junction nucleotides: 9. CDR1 is KGHDR and CDR2 is SFDVKD in the germline V gene. The CDR3 has 13 amino acids. CDR3 DNA: TGTGCCACCAGTGAGTTTTCCGGGACAGTGCAGTACTTC. Amino acid sequence: CATSEFSGTVQYF.

This clonotype has only a few counts. This sequence joins TRBV28 and TRBJ2-2, with 8 bases lining up with TRBD2. CDR3 length: 15 residues. Unmatched junction bases numbered 6, after V lost 3 bases and J lost 6 bases. Germline V CDR1 and CDR2: MDHEN, SYDVKM. The CDR3 DNA reads TGTGCCAGCAGTTTTTTCGGGAGGGCCGCCGGGGAGCTGTTTTTT. This codes for CASSFFGRAAGELFF.